This T cell receptor beta chain was profiled in a study of CD4 T cells in relation to SARS-CoV-2 and coronaviruses. Assay used: immunoSEQ multiplex PCR; TCRdb lists only in-frame clones, some missing. The table records 55,000 to 70,000 clones, over 85% of them present only once. Study-wide points: About 65% of donors had memory CD4+ clonotypes crossrecognizing SARS-CoV-2 and common cold coronavirus spike. Monoreactive clones expanded significantly more to SARS-CoV-2 than crossreactive clones did. Samples before the pandemic and after infection were not matched within any donor.

The unexposed donors gave CD4+ T cells in 2011-2018, prior to COVID-19. As regards this clone: Its cognate antigen is unknown.

Per the germline V gene, CDR1 is ENHRY and CDR2 is SYGVKD. The CDR3 runs 15 residues. Losses at the gene ends were 0 bases for V and 8 bases for J; bases not matched to a gene: 9. The gene calls are TRBV10-3 and TRBJ1-1, with 7 positions matching TRBD1. The sample comprised naive CD4+ T cells from PBMCs. Documented subset: naive CD4+ T cells isolated by negative enrichment. The sequence was collected from a human donor in good health. The CDR3 DNA follows: TGTGCCATCAGTGAGTCGACAGGGCTCCCGGTGGAAGCTTTCTTT. This sequence encodes CAISESTGLPVEAFF.